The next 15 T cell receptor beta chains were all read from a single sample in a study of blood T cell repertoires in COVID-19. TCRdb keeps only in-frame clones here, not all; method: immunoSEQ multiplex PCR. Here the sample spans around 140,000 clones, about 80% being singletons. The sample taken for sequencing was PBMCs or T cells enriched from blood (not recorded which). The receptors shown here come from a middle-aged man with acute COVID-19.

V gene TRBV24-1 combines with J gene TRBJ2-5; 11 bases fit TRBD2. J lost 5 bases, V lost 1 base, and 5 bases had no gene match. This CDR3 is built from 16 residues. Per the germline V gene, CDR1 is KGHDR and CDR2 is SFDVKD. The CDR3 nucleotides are TGTGCCACCAGTGATTTAGGGACTAGCGGCGAGGAGACCCAGTACTTC. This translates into CATSDLGTSGEETQYF.

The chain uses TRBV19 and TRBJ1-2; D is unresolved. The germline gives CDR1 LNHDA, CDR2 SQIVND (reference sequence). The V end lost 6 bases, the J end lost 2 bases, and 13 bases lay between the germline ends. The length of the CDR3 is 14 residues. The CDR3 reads CASSLGVLNYGYTF. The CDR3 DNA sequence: TGTGCCAGTAGCCTGGGTGTACTAAACTATGGCTACACCTTC.

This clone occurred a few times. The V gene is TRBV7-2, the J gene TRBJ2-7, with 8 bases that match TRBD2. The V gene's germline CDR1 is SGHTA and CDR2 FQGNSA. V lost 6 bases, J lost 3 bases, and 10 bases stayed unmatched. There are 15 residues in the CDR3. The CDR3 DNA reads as TGTGCCAGCAGTCTACGGGAGGGAACGGACTACGAGCAGTACTTC. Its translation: CASSLREGTDYEQYF.

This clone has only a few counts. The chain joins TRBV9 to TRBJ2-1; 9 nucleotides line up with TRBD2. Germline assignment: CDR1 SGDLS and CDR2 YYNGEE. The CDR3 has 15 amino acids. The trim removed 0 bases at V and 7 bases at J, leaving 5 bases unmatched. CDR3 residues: CASSVVAGGPNEQFF. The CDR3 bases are TGTGCCAGCAGCGTAGTCGCGGGGGGGCCGAATGAGCAGTTCTTC.

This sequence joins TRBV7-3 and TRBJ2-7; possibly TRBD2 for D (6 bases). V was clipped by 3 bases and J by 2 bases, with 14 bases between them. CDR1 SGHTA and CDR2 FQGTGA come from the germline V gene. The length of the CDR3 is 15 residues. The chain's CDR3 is CASSFDRGIPYEQYF. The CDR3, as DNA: TGTGCCAGCAGCTTCGACCGGGGGATCCCCTACGAGCAGTACTTC.

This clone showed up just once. CDR3: CASSSTPAAGVKNEQYF. CDR3 nucleotide sequence: TGTGCCAGCAGTTCTACCCCCGCCGCGGGAGTAAAAAACGAGCAGTACTTC. The chain is built from TRBV27 and TRBJ2-7; TRBD2 matches at 7 bases. From germline, CDR1 is MNHEY and CDR2 SMNVEV (reference sequence). This CDR3 comprises 17 residues. V trimming: 4 bases; J trimming: 5 bases; junction bases outside the gene matches: 17.

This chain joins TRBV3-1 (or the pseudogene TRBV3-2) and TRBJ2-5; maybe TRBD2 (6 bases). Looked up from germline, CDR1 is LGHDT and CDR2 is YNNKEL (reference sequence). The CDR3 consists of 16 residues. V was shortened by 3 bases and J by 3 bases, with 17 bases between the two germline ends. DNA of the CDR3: TGTGCCAGCAGCCATTCCTACGGGGGTACCAAAGAGACCCAGTACTTC. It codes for CASSHSYGGTKETQYF.

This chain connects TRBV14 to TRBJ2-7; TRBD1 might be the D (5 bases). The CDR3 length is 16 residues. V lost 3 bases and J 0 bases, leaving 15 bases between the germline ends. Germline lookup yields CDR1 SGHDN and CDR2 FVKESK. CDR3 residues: CASSHPYGASSYEQYF. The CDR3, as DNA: TGTGCCAGCAGCCACCCCTATGGGGCCAGCTCCTACGAGCAGTACTTC.

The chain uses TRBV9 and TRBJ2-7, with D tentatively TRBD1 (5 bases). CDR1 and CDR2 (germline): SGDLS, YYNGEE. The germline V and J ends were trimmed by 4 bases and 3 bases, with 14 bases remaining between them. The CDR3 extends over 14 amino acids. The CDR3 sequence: CASSPGHASYEQYF. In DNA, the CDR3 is TGTGCCAGCAGCCCCGGACACGCGAGCTACGAGCAGTACTTC.

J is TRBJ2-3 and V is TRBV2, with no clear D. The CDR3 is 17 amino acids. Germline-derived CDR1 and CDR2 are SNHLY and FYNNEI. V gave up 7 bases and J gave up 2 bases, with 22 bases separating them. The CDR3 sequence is CASTRSPRRGFTDTQYF. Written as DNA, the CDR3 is TGTGCCAGCACTCGAAGTCCTAGGAGAGGATTCACAGATACGCAGTATTTT. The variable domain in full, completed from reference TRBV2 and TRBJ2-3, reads EPEVTQTPSHQVTQMGQEVILRCVPISNHLYFYWYRQILGQKVEFLVSFYNNEISEKSEIFDDQFSVERPDGSNFTLKIRSTKLEDSAMYFCASTRSPRRGFTDTQYFGPGTRLTVL.

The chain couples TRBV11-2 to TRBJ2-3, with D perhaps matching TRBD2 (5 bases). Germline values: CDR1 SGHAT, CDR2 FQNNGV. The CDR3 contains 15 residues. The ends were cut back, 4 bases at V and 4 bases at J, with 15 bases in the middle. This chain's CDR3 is CASSSDPGIADTQYF. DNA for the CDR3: TGTGCCAGCAGCTCCGATCCGGGAATTGCAGATACGCAGTATTTT.

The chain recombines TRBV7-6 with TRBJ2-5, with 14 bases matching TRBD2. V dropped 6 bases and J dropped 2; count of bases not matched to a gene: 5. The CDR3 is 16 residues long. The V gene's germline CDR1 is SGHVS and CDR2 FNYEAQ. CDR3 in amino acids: CASSLGLAGGQETQYF. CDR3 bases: TGTGCCAGCAGTCTCGGACTAGCGGGAGGTCAAGAGACCCAGTACTTC.

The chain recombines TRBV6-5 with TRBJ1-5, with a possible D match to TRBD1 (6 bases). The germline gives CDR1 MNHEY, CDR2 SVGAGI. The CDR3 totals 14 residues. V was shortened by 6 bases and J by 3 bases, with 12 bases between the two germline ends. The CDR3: CASRTGQINQPQHF. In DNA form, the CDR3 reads TGTGCCAGCAGGACGGGACAAATCAATCAGCCCCAGCATTTT.

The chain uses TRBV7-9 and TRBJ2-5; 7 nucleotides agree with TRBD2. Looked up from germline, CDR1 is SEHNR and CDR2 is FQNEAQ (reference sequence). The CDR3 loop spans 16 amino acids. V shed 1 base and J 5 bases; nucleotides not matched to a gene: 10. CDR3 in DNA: TGTGCCAGCAGCTTAGTGGTGGGAGGGCCCTCCGAGACCCAGTACTTC. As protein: CASSLVVGGPSETQYF.

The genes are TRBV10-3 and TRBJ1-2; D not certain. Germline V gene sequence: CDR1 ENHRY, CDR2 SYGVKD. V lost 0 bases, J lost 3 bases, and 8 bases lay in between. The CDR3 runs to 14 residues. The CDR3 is CAISESALDYGYTF. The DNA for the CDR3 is TGTGCCATCAGTGAGTCAGCACTGGACTATGGCTACACCTTC.